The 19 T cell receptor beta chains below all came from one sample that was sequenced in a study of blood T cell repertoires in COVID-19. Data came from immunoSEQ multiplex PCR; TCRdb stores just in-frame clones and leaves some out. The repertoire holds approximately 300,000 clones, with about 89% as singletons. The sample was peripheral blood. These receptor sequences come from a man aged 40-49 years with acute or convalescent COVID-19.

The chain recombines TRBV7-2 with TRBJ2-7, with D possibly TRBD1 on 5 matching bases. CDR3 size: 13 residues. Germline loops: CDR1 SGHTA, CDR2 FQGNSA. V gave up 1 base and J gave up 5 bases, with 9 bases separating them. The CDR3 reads CASSLGQRNEQYF. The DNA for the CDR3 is TGTGCCAGCAGCTTAGGACAGAGAAACGAGCAGTACTTC.

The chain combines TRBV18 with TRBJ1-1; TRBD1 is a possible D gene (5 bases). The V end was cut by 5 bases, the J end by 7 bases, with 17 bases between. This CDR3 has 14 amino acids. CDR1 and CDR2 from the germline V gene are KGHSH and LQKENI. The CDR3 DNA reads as TGTGCCAGCTCATTAGGATTCGGGGGTCTTGAAGCTTTCTTT. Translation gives CASSLGFGGLEAFF.

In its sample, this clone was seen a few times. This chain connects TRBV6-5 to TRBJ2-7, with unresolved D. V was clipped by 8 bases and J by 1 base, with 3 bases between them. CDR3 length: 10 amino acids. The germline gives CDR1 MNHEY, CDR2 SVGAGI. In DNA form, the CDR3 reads TGTGCCAGCCATTCCTACGAGCAGTACTTC. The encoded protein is CASHSYEQYF.

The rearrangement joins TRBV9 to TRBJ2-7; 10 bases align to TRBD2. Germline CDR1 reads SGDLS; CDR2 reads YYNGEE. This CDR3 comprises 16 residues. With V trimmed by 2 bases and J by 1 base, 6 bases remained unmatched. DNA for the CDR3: TGTGCCAGCAGCGTGGCGGTAGCGGGGGGTTCCTACGAGCAGTACTTC. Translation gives CASSVAVAGGSYEQYF. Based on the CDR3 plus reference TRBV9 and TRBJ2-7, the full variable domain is DSGVTQTPKHLITATGQRVTLRCSPRSGDLSVYWYQQSLDQGLQFLIQYYNGEERAKGNILERFSAQQFPDLHSELNLSSLELGDSALYFCASSVAVAGGSYEQYFGPGTRLTVT.

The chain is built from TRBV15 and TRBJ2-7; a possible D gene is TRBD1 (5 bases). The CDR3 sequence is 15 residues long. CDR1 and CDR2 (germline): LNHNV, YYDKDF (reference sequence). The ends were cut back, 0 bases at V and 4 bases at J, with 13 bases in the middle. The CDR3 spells CATSRDLGRVYEQYF. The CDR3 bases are TGTGCCACCAGCAGAGATTTGGGCAGGGTTTACGAGCAGTACTTC.

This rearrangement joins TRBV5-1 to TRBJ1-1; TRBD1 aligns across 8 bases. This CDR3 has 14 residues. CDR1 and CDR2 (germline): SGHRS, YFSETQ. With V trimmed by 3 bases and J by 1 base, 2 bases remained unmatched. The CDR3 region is CASSYDRGNTEAFF. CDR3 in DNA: TGCGCCAGCAGCTATGACAGGGGGAACACTGAAGCTTTCTTT.

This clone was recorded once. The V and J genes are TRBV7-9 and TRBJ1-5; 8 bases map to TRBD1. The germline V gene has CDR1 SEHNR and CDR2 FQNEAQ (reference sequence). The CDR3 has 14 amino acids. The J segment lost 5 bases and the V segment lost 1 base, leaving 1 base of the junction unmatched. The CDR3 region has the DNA TGTGCCAGCAGCTTAGGACAGGGGTATCAGCCCCAGCATTTT. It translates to CASSLGQGYQPQHF.

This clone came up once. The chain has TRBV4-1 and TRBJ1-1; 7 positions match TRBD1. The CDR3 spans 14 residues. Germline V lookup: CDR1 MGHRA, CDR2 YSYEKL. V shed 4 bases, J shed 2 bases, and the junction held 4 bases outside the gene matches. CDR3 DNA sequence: TGCGCCAGCAGCCTGGACAGGACAAACACTGAAGCTTTCTTT. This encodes CASSLDRTNTEAFF.

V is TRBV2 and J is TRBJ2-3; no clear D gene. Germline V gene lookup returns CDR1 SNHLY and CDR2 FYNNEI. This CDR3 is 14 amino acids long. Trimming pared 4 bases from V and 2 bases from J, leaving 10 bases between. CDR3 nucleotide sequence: TGTGCCAGCAGTGCGAACGGTTACACAGATACGCAGTATTTT. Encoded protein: CASSANGYTDTQYF.

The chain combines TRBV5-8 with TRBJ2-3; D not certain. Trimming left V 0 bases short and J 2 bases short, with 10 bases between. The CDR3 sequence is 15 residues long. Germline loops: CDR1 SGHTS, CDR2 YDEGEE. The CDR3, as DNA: TGTGCCAGCAGCTTGGCCGGGTGGAACACAGATACGCAGTATTTT. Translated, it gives CASSLAGWNTDTQYF. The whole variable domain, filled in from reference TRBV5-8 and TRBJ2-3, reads EAGVTQSPTHLIKTRGQQATLRCSPISGHTSVYWYQQALGLGLQFLLWYDEGEERNRGNFPPRFSGRQFPNYSSELNVNALELEDSALYLCASSLAGWNTDTQYFGPGTRLTVL.

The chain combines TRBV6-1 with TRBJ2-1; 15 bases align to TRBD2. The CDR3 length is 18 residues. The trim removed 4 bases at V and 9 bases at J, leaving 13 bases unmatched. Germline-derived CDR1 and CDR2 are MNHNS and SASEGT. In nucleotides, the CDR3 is TGTGCCAGCAGTGGGGTCCCGGGACTAGCGGGGGGCCGTCCTGAGCAGTTCTTC. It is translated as CASSGVPGLAGGRPEQFF.

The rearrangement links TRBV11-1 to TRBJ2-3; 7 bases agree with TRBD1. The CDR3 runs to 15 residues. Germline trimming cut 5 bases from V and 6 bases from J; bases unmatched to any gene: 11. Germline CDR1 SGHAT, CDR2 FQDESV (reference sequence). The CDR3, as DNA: TGTGCCAGCAGCCCCGGGACAGCCCAAGGGGATACGCAGTATTTT. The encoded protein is CASSPGTAQGDTQYF.

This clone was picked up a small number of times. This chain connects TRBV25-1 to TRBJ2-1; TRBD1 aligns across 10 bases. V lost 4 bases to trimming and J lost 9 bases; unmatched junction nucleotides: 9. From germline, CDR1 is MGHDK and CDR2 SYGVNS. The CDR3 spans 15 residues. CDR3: CASSVRDRGLGEQFF. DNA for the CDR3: TGTGCCAGCAGTGTCCGGGACAGGGGTCTAGGTGAGCAGTTCTTC.

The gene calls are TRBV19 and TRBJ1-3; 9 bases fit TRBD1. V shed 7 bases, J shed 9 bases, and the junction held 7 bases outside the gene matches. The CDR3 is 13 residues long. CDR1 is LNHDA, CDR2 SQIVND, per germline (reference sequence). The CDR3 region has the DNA TGTGCCAGTATTGGACAGGGGACCGGCACCATATATTTT. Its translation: CASIGQGTGTIYF.

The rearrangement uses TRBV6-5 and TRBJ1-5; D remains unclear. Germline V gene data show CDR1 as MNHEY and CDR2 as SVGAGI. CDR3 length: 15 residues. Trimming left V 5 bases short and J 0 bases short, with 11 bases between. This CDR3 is CASSMPVNSNQPQHF. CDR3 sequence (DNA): TGTGCCAGCAGTATGCCGGTAAATAGCAATCAGCCCCAGCATTTT.

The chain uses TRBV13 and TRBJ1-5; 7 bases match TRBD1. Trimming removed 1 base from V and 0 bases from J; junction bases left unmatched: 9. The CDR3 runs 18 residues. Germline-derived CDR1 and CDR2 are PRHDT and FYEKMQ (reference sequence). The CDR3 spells CASSLEEVGGHSNQPQHF. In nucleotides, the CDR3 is TGTGCCAGCAGCTTAGAGGAGGTAGGGGGCCATAGCAATCAGCCCCAGCATTTT.

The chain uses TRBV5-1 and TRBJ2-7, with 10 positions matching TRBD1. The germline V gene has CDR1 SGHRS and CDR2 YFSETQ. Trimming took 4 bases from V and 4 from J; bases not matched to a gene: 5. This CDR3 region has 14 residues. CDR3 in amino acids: CASSGGQGGYEQYF. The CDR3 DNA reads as TGCGCCAGCAGCGGAGGACAGGGGGGATACGAGCAGTACTTC. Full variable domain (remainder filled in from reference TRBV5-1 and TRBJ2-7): KAGVTQTPRYLIKTRGQQVTLSCSPISGHRSVSWYQQTPGQGLQFLFEYFSETQRNKGNFPGRFSGRQFSNSRSEMNVSTLELGDSALYLCASSGGQGGYEQYFGPGTRLTVT.

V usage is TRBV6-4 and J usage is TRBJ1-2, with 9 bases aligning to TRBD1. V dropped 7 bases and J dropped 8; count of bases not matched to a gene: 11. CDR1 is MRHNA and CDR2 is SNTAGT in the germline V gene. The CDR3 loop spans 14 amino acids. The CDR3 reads CASKPGQGAWGYTF. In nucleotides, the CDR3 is TGTGCCAGCAAGCCGGGACAGGGCGCTTGGGGCTACACCTTC.

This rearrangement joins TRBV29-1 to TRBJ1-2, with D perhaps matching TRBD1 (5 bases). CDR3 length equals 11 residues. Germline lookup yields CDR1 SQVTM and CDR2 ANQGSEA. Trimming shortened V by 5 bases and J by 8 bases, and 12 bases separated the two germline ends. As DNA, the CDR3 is TGCAGCGTTCAGGGACTACCGGGCTACACCTTC. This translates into CSVQGLPGYTF.